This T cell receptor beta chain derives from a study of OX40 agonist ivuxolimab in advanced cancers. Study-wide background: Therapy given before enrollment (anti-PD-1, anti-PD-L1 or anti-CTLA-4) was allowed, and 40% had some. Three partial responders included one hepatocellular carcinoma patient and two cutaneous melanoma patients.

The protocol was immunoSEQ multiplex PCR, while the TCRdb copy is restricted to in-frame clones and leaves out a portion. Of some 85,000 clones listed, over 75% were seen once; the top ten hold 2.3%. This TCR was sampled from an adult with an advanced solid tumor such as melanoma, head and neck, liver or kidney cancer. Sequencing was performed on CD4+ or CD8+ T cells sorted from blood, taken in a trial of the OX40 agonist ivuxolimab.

The CDR3 DNA reads as TGTGCCAGCAGGTCGCCGGGACAAACCACTGAAGCTTTCTTT. Residues: CASRSPGQTTEAFF. The V call is TRBV7-9, the J call TRBJ1-1, with D possibly TRBD1 on 6 matching bases. V was trimmed by 6 bases and J by 4 bases, leaving 15 bases between them. Germline V CDR1 and CDR2: SEHNR, FQNEAQ (reference sequence). The CDR3 covers 14 residues.